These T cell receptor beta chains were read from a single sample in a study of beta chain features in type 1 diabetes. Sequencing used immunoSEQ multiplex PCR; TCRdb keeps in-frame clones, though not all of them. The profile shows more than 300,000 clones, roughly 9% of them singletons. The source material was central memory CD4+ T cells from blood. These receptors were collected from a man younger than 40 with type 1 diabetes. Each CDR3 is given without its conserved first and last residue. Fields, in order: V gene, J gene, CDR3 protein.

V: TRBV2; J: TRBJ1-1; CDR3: VGGQEVNTEAF
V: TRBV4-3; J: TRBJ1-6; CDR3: ASSQDATGGSPLH
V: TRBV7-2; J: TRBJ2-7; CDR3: ASSLAERFYEQY
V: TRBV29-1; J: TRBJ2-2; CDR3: SVGGGANTGELF
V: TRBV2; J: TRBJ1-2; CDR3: ASSHRTGGGRAYGYT
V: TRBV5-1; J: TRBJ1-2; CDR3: ASSLDGINYGYT
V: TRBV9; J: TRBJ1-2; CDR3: ASSVEGPKQGPQSNYGYT
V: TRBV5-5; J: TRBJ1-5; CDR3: ASSLDVGHNQPQH
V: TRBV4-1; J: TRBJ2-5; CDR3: ASSQVGFLETQY
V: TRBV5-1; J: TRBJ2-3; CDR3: ASSPLAGIPTDTQY
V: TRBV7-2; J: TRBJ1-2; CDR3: ASSFYKDTLYGYT
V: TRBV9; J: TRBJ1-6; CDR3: ASSARQDSPLH
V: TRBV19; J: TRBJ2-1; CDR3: ASGTNNEQF
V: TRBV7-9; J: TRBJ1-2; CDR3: ASSPLMGYGYT
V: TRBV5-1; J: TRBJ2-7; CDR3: ASSLGDRLSREQY
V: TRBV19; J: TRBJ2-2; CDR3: ASSTGHPTGELF
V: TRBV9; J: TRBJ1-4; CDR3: ASSVVPFQGEKLF
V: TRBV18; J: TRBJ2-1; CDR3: ASSGLADNEQF
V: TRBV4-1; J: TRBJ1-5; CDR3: ASSQDRGGHDQPQH
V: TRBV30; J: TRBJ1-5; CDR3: AWSVDFDPGDQPQH
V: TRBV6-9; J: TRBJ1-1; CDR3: ASRWTGGKTEAF
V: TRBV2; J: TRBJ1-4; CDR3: ASSELGDPTNEKLF